These 27 T cell receptor beta chains were all obtained from the same sample, sequenced in a study of T cell responses to AZD1222 COVID-19 vaccine. Here immunoSEQ multiplex PCR was the method, and the copy in TCRdb shows in-frame clones only, minus some. This sample has some 120,000 clones, with roughly 86% found just once. The sequencing used peripheral blood, collected 28 days after the second AZD1222 dose. The receptors stem from an adult who received the AZD1222 COVID-19 vaccine.

V usage is TRBV12-3 or TRBV12-4 and J usage is TRBJ1-4; D gene ambiguous. With 6 bases removed from V and 8 bases from J, the gap between germline ends came to 10 bases. The CDR3 runs 12 residues. CDR3 in amino acids: CASRGSGEKLFF. The CDR3 bases are TGTGCCAGCAGGGGGAGCGGGGAAAAACTGTTTTTT.

The V and J genes are TRBV15 and TRBJ1-1, with no clear D. Germline-derived CDR1 and CDR2 are LNHNV and YYDKDF (reference sequence). V was clipped by 1 base and J by 1 base, with 4 bases between them. The CDR3 runs 13 residues. CDR3 amino acids: CATSRGKNTEAFF. The CDR3 nucleotides are TGTGCCACCAGCAGAGGCAAGAACACTGAAGCTTTCTTT.

The V and J genes are TRBV21-1 and TRBJ1-5; no check of the table's D call, TRBD1, against the DNA was made. TRBV21-1 is designated a pseudogene. The CDR3 totals 17 residues. CDR3: CASSTDRNWDSNQPQHF. CDR3 bases: TGTGCCAGCAGCACCGACAGGAATTGGGATAGCAATCAGCCCCAGCATTTT.

V gene TRBV27 combines with J gene TRBJ2-7; 9 nucleotides agree with TRBD1. The V gene's germline CDR1 is MNHEY and CDR2 SMNVEV (reference sequence). The V segment lost 0 bases and the J segment 2 bases; nucleotides outside the gene matches: 8. The CDR3 covers 17 residues. The CDR3 coding sequence is TGTGCCAGCAGTTTATCACTTTTTGGGACAGGGACCTACGAGCAGTACTTC. Amino acid sequence: CASSLSLFGTGTYEQYF.

The chain couples TRBV7-2 to TRBJ2-3, with D unclear. Germline-derived CDR1 and CDR2 are SGHTA and FQGNSA. The V end was cut by 1 base, the J end by 3 bases, with 8 bases between. The CDR3 is 14 residues long. The CDR3 here is CASSLGPGTDTQYF. CDR3 nucleotide sequence: TGTGCCAGCAGCTTAGGTCCCGGTACAGATACGCAGTATTTT.

The gene calls are TRBV12-5 and TRBJ1-2; D is uncertain. The CDR3 length is 15 residues. The germline V and J ends were trimmed by 1 base and 2 bases, with 11 bases remaining between them. The germline V gene has CDR1 LGHNT and CDR2 FRNRAP. This CDR3 reads CASGLAGRINYGYTF. CDR3 bases: TGTGCTAGTGGTTTGGCAGGACGGATCAACTATGGCTACACCTTC.

The CDR3 nucleotides read TGTGCCAGCAGTCAGGGGGTTGGCTACACCTTC. This codes for CASSQGVGYTF. The chain recombines TRBV6-5 with TRBJ1-2; 7 nucleotides agree with TRBD1. This CDR3 contains 11 residues. The germline V gene encodes CDR1 MNHEY and CDR2 SVGAGI. With V trimmed by 5 bases and J by 7 bases, 1 base remained unmatched.

The V and J genes are TRBV7-9 and TRBJ1-1; D perhaps matches TRBD1 (6 bases). The V end was cut by 3 bases, the J end by 0 bases, with 11 bases between. Germline CDR1 is SEHNR and CDR2 is FQNEAQ (reference sequence). The CDR3 covers 15 residues. The DNA for the CDR3 is TGTGCCAGCAGCTTCGCCGGGACATTGAACACTGAAGCTTTCTTT. The encoded protein is CASSFAGTLNTEAFF.

This rearrangement joins TRBV6-5 to TRBJ1-2; D remains ambiguous. CDR1 is MNHEY and CDR2 is SVGAGI in the germline V gene. The CDR3 length is 15 residues. Deletions cut 0 bases from V and 4 bases from J, with 12 bases between. CDR3 residues: CASSYSNVVGYGYTF. The CDR3 bases are TGTGCCAGCAGTTACTCGAACGTAGTGGGCTATGGCTACACCTTC.

This chain connects TRBV9 to TRBJ1-3; possible D gene TRBD1, 5 bases. This CDR3 has 16 amino acids. Trimming took 4 bases from V and 0 from J, leaving 14 bases between them. The V gene's germline CDR1 is SGDLS and CDR2 YYNGEE. DNA for the CDR3: TGTGCCAGCAGCCCGGCAGGGAGGTCCTCTGGAAACACCATATATTTT. It codes for CASSPAGRSSGNTIYF.

V usage is TRBV5-1 and J usage is TRBJ1-4, with TRBD1 matching over 9 bases. The CDR3 totals 20 residues. J was trimmed by 0 bases and V by 3 bases; bases with no gene match: 15. Germline assignment: CDR1 SGHRS and CDR2 YFSETQ. The CDR3 coding sequence is TGCGCCAGCAGCTCCTACCTGACGGGACAGGGATTTGCAACTAATGAAAAACTGTTTTTT. Translation: CASSSYLTGQGFATNEKLFF.

The chain recombines TRBV5-4 with TRBJ2-4; 15 nucleotides match TRBD2. CDR3 size: 18 residues. CDR1 is SGHNT, CDR2 YYREEE, per germline (reference sequence). V was pared by 4 bases and J by 3 bases, with 8 bases of the junction left unmatched. The CDR3 region is CASSRGTSGGLGKNIQYF. The CDR3 coding sequence is TGTGCCAGCAGCCGGGGGACTAGCGGGGGGCTGGGCAAAAACATTCAGTACTTC.

The count of this clone is one. This chain links TRBV5-1 with TRBJ2-5; the D is unclear. The V gene's germline CDR1 is SGHRS and CDR2 YFSETQ. V shed 0 bases and J shed 2 bases, with 8 bases lying between them. CDR3 length: 14 residues. CDR3 DNA: TGCGCCAGCAGCTTGGCAGGTTTTCAAGAGACCCAGTACTTC. Its translation: CASSLAGFQETQYF.

This chain links TRBV7-6 with TRBJ2-7; 9 positions agree with TRBD1. CDR3 length: 16 amino acids. Germline-derived CDR1 and CDR2 are SGHVS and FNYEAQ. After removal of 5 bases from V and 3 bases from J, the junction contained 11 bases not matched to a gene. The DNA of the CDR3 is TGTGCCAGCAGCCTAATTGACGGGACAGGGAGCTACGAGCAGTACTTC. Translated, it gives CASSLIDGTGSYEQYF. Full variable domain (missing parts from reference TRBV7-6 and TRBJ2-7): GAGVSQSPRYKVTKRGQDVALRCDPISGHVSLYWYRQALGQGPEFLTYFNYEAQQDKSGLPNDRFSAERPEGSISTLTIQRTEQRDSAMYRCASSLIDGTGSYEQYFGPGTRLTVT.

The V gene is TRBV7-3, the J gene TRBJ2-2, with unresolved D. The CDR3 is 13 residues long. Trimming left V 5 bases short and J 0 bases short, with 4 bases between. Germline CDR1 SGHTA, CDR2 FQGTGA. The CDR3 spells CASSPANTGELFF. In DNA form, the CDR3 reads TGTGCCAGCAGCCCAGCGAACACCGGGGAGCTGTTTTTT. Drawing the rest from reference TRBV7-3 and TRBJ2-2, the complete variable domain is GAGVSQTPSNKVTEKGKYVELRCDPISGHTALYWYRQSLGQGPEFLIYFQGTGAADDSGLPNDRFFAVRPEGSVSTLKIQRTERGDSAVYLCASSPANTGELFFGEGSRLTVL.

The genes are TRBV7-9 and TRBJ2-1; a weak D match, TRBD1 (6 bases). V gave up 5 bases and J gave up 8 bases, with 16 bases separating them. The CDR3 covers 14 residues. Germline V gene data show CDR1 as SEHNR and CDR2 as FQNEAQ (reference sequence). CDR3 DNA sequence: TGTGCCAGCAGCCCTAGCCAGGGGCCGTATGAGCAGTTCTTC. As protein: CASSPSQGPYEQFF.

CDR3 sequence reads: CASSTTGSGQPQHF. DNA for the CDR3: TGTGCCAGTAGTACGACAGGGAGCGGTCAGCCCCAGCATTTT. V is TRBV19 and J is TRBJ1-5, with TRBD1 identical over 7 bases. This CDR3 has 14 amino acids. V was clipped by 4 bases and J by 6 bases; unmatched bases: 6. Germline CDR1 reads LNHDA; CDR2 reads SQIVND (reference sequence).

The V gene is TRBV10-3, the J gene TRBJ1-5; D unclear. The CDR3 consists of 15 residues. V lost 5 bases to trimming and J lost 0 bases, with 11 bases between them. Germline loops: CDR1 ENHRY, CDR2 SYGVKD. The CDR3 here is CAISLYGDSNQPQHF. In DNA, the CDR3 is TGTGCCATCAGTTTATACGGGGATAGCAATCAGCCCCAGCATTTT.

This sequence joins TRBV5-1 and TRBJ1-3, with D unclear. Germline loops: CDR1 SGHRS, CDR2 YFSETQ. This CDR3 region has 15 residues. The ends were cut back, 7 bases at V and 2 bases at J, with 16 bases in the middle. As DNA, the CDR3 is TGCGCCAGCCGGAGTATGCCGGGAGCTGGAAACACCATATATTTT. Protein sequence: CASRSMPGAGNTIYF.

This chain joins TRBV4-3 and TRBJ2-7; D might be TRBD1 (5 bases). Germline CDR1 is LGHNA and CDR2 is YSLEER. The CDR3 is 16 residues long. The V and J ends lost 2 bases and 4 bases respectively, with 18 bases between them. This chain's CDR3 is CASSQSATGETYEQYF. The CDR3 DNA follows: TGCGCCAGCAGCCAAAGTGCTACAGGCGAGACTTACGAGCAGTACTTC.

The chain links TRBV5-1 to TRBJ1-1; the D is unclear. Germline CDR1 is SGHRS and CDR2 is YFSETQ. This CDR3 is 16 amino acids long. V gave up 0 bases and J gave up 0 bases, with 12 bases separating them. The CDR3 is CASSLVPTPMNTEAFF. Written as DNA, the CDR3 is TGCGCCAGCAGCTTGGTTCCCACACCAATGAACACTGAAGCTTTCTTT.

The chain employs TRBV25-1 and TRBJ2-3; maybe TRBD1 (6 bases). The CDR3 totals 15 residues. Trimming took 5 bases from V and 3 from J, leaving 15 bases between them. The V gene's germline CDR1 is MGHDK and CDR2 SYGVNS. The CDR3 region is CASSRQGFGTDTQYF. The CDR3 bases are TGTGCCAGCAGTCGCCAGGGGTTCGGAACAGATACGCAGTATTTT.

The chain is built from TRBV2 and TRBJ2-1; D is ambiguous. Germline V gene lookup returns CDR1 SNHLY and CDR2 FYNNEI. The V gene lost 2 bases and the J gene lost 0 bases, with 8 bases spanning the gap. CDR3 length: 15 residues. The CDR3 here is CASSEMDPSYNEQFF. The CDR3, as DNA: TGTGCCAGCAGTGAAATGGACCCCTCCTACAATGAGCAGTTCTTC. Looking up the rest from reference TRBV2 and TRBJ2-1 gives the full variable domain: EPEVTQTPSHQVTQMGQEVILRCVPISNHLYFYWYRQILGQKVEFLVSFYNNEISEKSEIFDDQFSVERPDGSNFTLKIRSTKLEDSAMYFCASSEMDPSYNEQFFGPGTRLTVL.

The chain combines TRBV14 with TRBJ1-5, with D unclear. The CDR3 sequence is 13 residues long. The V gene's germline CDR1 is SGHDN and CDR2 FVKESK. V was shortened by 2 bases and J by 13 bases, with 15 bases between the two germline ends. CDR3 region: CASSQSPYSPQHF. DNA for the CDR3: TGTGCCAGCAGCCAATCGCCCTACTCCCCTCAGCATTTT. The full variable domain, rest sourced from reference TRBV14 and TRBJ1-5, is EAGVTQFPSHSVIEKGQTVTLRCDPISGHDNLYWYRRVMGKEIKFLLHFVKESKQDESGMPNNRFLAERTGGTYSTLKVQPAELEDSGVYFCASSQSPYSPQHFGDGTRLSIL.

V and J are TRBV6-5 and TRBJ1-5, with TRBD1 matching over 8 bases. The CDR3 covers 15 residues. Losses at the gene ends were 5 bases for V and 4 bases for J; bases not matched to a gene: 7. Germline V lookup: CDR1 MNHEY, CDR2 SVGAGI. CDR3 residues: CASSPDRGQNQPQHF. The CDR3 bases are TGTGCCAGCAGTCCCGACAGGGGTCAGAATCAGCCCCAGCATTTT.

This clone has just one count. The chain combines TRBV3-1 (or the pseudogene TRBV3-2) with TRBJ1-6, with 9 nucleotides matching TRBD1. The germline V gene encodes CDR1 LGHDT and CDR2 YNNKEL (reference sequence). This CDR3 has 15 amino acids. V trimming: 5 bases; J trimming: 3 bases; junction bases outside the gene matches: 2. This CDR3 reads CASSGQGSYNSPLHF. CDR3 bases: TGTGCCAGCAGCGGACAGGGGAGCTATAATTCACCCCTCCACTTT.

This chain connects TRBV10-3 to TRBJ2-7, with TRBD1 matching over 7 bases. CDR3 size: 12 residues. Germline lookup yields CDR1 ENHRY and CDR2 SYGVKD. With 11 bases clipped from V and 1 base from J, the junction kept 5 bases outside the gene matches. DNA for the CDR3: TGTGCCGTCGGGACAGAATCCTACGAGCAGTACTTC. It encodes CAVGTESYEQYF.